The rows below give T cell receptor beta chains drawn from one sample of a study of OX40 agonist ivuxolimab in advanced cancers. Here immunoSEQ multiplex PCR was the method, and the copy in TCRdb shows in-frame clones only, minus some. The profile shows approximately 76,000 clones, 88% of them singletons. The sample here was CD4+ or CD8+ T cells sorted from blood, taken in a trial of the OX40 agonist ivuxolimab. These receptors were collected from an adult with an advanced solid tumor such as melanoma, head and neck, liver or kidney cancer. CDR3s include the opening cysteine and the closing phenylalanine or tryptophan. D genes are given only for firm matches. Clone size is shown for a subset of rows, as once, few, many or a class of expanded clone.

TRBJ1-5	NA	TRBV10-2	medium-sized	CASSESGGRQPQHF	TGCGCCAGCAGTGAGTCCGGGGGGCGGCAGCCCCAGCATTTT
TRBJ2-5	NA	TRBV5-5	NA	CASSEGLETQYF	TGTGCCAGCAGCGAGGGGCTAGAGACCCAGTACTTC
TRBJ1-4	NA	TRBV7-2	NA	CASSPTGSNEKLFF	TGTGCCAGCAGCCCGACAGGTTCTAATGAAAAACTGTTTTTT
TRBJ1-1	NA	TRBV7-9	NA	CASSLGQFDTEAFF	TGTGCCAGCAGCCTAGGACAGTTTGACACTGAAGCTTTCTTT
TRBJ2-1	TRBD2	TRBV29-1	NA	CSVASGRSYNEQFF	TGCAGCGTTGCTAGCGGGAGATCCTACAATGAGCAGTTCTTC
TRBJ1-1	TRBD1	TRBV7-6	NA	CASSIDRGSRTEAFF	TGTGCCAGCAGCATAGACAGGGGGAGCCGTACTGAAGCTTTCTTT
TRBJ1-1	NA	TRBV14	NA	CASSPPGGANTEAFF	TGTGCCAGCAGCCCCCCGGGAGGGGCGAACACTGAAGCTTTCTTT
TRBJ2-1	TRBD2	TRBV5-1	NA	CASSSLAGGDNEQFF	TGCGCCAGCAGCTCCCTAGCGGGGGGGGACAATGAGCAGTTCTTC
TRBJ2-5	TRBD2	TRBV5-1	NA	CASSLEAGGPLETQYF	TGCGCCAGCAGCTTGGAGGCGGGAGGGCCTTTGGAGACCCAGTACTTC
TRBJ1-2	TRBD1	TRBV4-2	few	CASSQGTGDYGYTF	TGTGCCAGCAGCCAGGGGACAGGGGACTATGGCTACACCTTC
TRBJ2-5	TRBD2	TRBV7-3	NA	CASSSGLAGGQETQYF	TGTGCCAGCAGCTCGGGACTAGCGGGGGGCCAAGAGACCCAGTACTTC
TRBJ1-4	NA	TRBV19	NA	CASSKSRPHNEKLFF	TGTGCCAGTAGTAAGTCCCGACCCCATAATGAAAAACTGTTTTTT
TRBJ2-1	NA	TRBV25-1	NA	CASNSRGVEQQFF	TGTGCCAGCAACTCTAGGGGGGTGGAGCAGCAGTTCTTC
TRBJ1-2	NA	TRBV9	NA	CASSVGADQAYGYTF	TGTGCCAGCAGCGTAGGGGCGGATCAAGCTTATGGCTACACCTTC
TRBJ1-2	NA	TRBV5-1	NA	CASSFEAANYGYTF	TGCGCCAGCAGCTTCGAGGCGGCTAACTATGGCTACACCTTC
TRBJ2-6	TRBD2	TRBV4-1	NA	CASSQDRRGGSSGANVLTF	TGCGCCAGCAGCCAAGATAGGCGGGGGGGTAGCTCTGGGGCCAACGTCCTGACTTTC
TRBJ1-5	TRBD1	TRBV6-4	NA	CASSEQGGQPQHF	TGTGCCAGCAGTGAACAGGGGGGTCAGCCCCAGCATTTT
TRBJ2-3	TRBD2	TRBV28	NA	CASSLFGRADTQYF	TGTGCCAGCAGTTTATTCGGGAGGGCAGATACGCAGTATTTT
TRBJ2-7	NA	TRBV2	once	CASVGSGGYEQYF	TGTGCCAGCGTGGGGTCAGGGGGGTACGAGCAGTACTTC
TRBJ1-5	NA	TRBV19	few	CASRKAEYSNQPQHF	TGTGCCAGTAGAAAGGCAGAGTATAGCAATCAGCCCCAGCATTTT
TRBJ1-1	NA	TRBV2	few	CASRQGNTEAFF	TGTGCCAGCAGACAGGGGAACACTGAAGCTTTCTTT
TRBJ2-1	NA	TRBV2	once	CASSEIRGANEQFF	TGTGCCAGCAGTGAAATTCGGGGGGCGAATGAGCAGTTCTTC
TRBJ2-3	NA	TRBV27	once	CASSLRVGTDTQYF	TGTGCCAGCAGTCTAAGGGTAGGCACAGATACGCAGTATTTT
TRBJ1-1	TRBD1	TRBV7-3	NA	CASSLVGTGQVNTEAFF	TGTGCCAGCAGCTTAGTTGGGACAGGGCAGGTGAACACTGAAGCTTTCTTT
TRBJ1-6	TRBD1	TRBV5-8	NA	CASSKRTGRDSPLHF	TGTGCCAGCAGCAAAAGGACAGGGCGGGATTCACCCCTCCACTTT
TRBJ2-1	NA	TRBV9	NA	CASSGGLLGPYNEQFF	TGTGCCAGCAGCGGTGGACTCCTGGGGCCCTACAATGAGCAGTTCTTC
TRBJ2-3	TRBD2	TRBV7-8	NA	CASSLFITSGRTDTQYF	TGTGCCAGCAGCTTATTCATCACTAGCGGGAGAACAGATACGCAGTATTTT
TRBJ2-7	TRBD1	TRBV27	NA	CASRTGSYEQYF	TGTGCCAGCCGGACAGGTTCCTACGAGCAGTACTTC